This is a list of T cell receptor beta chains from one sample in a study of T cell responses to AZD1222 COVID-19 vaccine. TCRdb keeps only in-frame clones here, not all; method: immunoSEQ multiplex PCR. This sample has around 99,000 clones; 70% to 90% occur once, and the top ten carry 4.8%. The sample in question was peripheral blood, obtained 28 days after the second AZD1222 dose. These receptors originate from an adult who received the AZD1222 COVID-19 vaccine. CDR3s include the opening cysteine and the closing phenylalanine or tryptophan. Each record gives: V gene, J gene, D gene, clone size, CDR3 protein, CDR3 DNA. D genes are given only for firm matches. Clone sizes are given selectively: once, few, many, or a class where the clone is expanded.

>TRBV7-9|TRBJ1-2|TRBD1|NA
CASSFGGTAFNYGYTF
TGTGCCAGCAGCTTCGGAGGGACAGCATTTAACTATGGCTACACCTTC
>TRBV6-6|TRBJ1-5|NA|NA
CASSYTFNQPQHF
TGTGCCAGCAGTTACACCTTTAATCAGCCCCAGCATTTT
>TRBV6-1|TRBJ2-2|NA|NA
CASSEVGGRDTGELFF
TGTGCCAGCAGTGAAGTGGGGGGGCGAGACACCGGGGAGCTGTTTTTT
>TRBV27|TRBJ1-1|NA|NA
CASSFSNWAEAFF
TGTGCCAGCAGTTTCTCCAACTGGGCTGAAGCTTTCTTT
>TRBV7-9|TRBJ2-5|NA|NA
CASSLGAHVETQYF
TGTGCCAGCAGCTTAGGGGCCCATGTGGAGACCCAGTACTTC
>TRBV19|TRBJ2-3|TRBD2|NA
CASTERGLHTQYF
TGTGCCAGTACCGAGCGGGGGCTTCATACGCAGTATTTT
>TRBV9|TRBJ2-2|NA|NA
CASSVGGIGELFF
TGTGCCAGCAGCGTAGGGGGTATCGGGGAGCTGTTTTTT
>TRBV4-1|TRBJ2-7|NA|NA
CASSQVMQGRGSYEQYF
TGCGCCAGCAGCCAAGTTATGCAGGGTAGGGGCTCCTACGAGCAGTACTTC
>TRBV4-1|TRBJ1-1|NA|NA
CASSQVEQGGTEAFF
TGCGCCAGCAGCCAGGTTGAACAGGGCGGCACTGAAGCTTTCTTT
>TRBV6-4|TRBJ2-1|NA|few
CASSAASGRNEQFF
TGTGCCAGCAGTGCGGCGTCGGGGCGTAATGAGCAGTTCTTC
>TRBV5-4|TRBJ2-3|TRBD1|NA
CASSLGAQGVSTDTQYF
TGTGCCAGCAGCTTAGGGGCACAGGGGGTGAGCACAGATACGCAGTATTTT
>TRBV19|TRBJ2-3|NA|NA
CASSTKRRGRGFGTDTQYF
TGTGCCAGTAGTACCAAACGAAGGGGTCGTGGATTCGGCACAGATACGCAGTATTTT
>TRBV7-9|TRBJ2-3|NA|NA
CASSSLADTQYF
TGTGCCAGCAGCTCGCTCGCAGATACGCAGTATTTT
>TRBV15|TRBJ1-4|TRBD1|NA
CATSRERQGINEKLFF
TGTGCCACCAGCAGGGAAAGACAGGGGATTAATGAAAAACTGTTTTTT
>TRBV11-2|TRBJ1-2|TRBD1|NA
CASSLDPGGIYGYTF
TGTGCCAGCAGCTTAGATCCAGGGGGCATCTATGGCTACACCTTC
>TRBV28|TRBJ2-1|NA|NA
CASSLSQGNNEQFF
TGTGCCAGCAGTCTCTCTCAGGGAAACAATGAGCAGTTCTTC
>TRBV19|TRBJ2-7|NA|few
CASRGRGPYEQYF
TGTGCCAGTAGGGGCAGAGGACCCTACGAGCAGTACTTC
>TRBV10-2|TRBJ1-5|NA|NA
CASSDRSWYSNQPQHF
TGCGCCAGCAGTGATCGGTCATGGTATAGCAATCAGCCCCAGCATTTT
>TRBV2|TRBJ2-6|TRBD1|few
CASSTGGIWSGANVLTF
TGTGCCAGCAGTACAGGGGGCATATGGTCTGGGGCCAACGTCCTGACTTTC
>TRBV3-1/TRBV3-2|TRBJ2-1|TRBD2|NA
CASSQGAGGYNEQFF
TGTGCCAGCAGCCAAGGGGCGGGGGGTTACAATGAGCAGTTCTTC
>TRBV5-6|TRBJ1-1|NA|NA
CASSFRAGNTEAFF
TGTGCCAGCAGCTTCAGGGCAGGAAACACTGAAGCTTTCTTT
>TRBV7-2|TRBJ1-1|NA|NA
CASSPTKNTEAFF
TGTGCCAGCAGCCCAACGAAGAACACTGAAGCTTTCTTT
>TRBV18|TRBJ2-4|NA|NA
CASSPPGRLKNIQYF
TGTGCCAGCTCACCCCCCGGCAGACTCAAAAACATTCAGTACTTC
>TRBV18|TRBJ1-5|NA|NA
CASSPGTNQPQHF
TGTGCCAGCTCACCAGGTACTAATCAGCCCCAGCATTTT
>TRBV5-6|TRBJ1-1|NA|NA
CASSLAQGTEAFF
TGTGCCAGCAGCTTGGCACAGGGAACTGAAGCTTTCTTT
>TRBV3-1/TRBV3-2|TRBJ2-7|TRBD1|NA
CASSQRTGLFYEQYF
TGTGCCAGCAGCCAAAGGACAGGGTTATTTTACGAGCAGTACTTC
>TRBV28|TRBJ1-2|TRBD1|NA
CASSLTGVRYGYTF
TGTGCCAGCAGTTTAACAGGGGTTCGGTATGGCTACACCTTC
>TRBV6-2/TRBV6-3|TRBJ1-5|TRBD1|NA
CASSYSDRGHQPQHF
TGTGCCAGCAGTTACTCCGACAGGGGGCATCAGCCCCAGCATTTT